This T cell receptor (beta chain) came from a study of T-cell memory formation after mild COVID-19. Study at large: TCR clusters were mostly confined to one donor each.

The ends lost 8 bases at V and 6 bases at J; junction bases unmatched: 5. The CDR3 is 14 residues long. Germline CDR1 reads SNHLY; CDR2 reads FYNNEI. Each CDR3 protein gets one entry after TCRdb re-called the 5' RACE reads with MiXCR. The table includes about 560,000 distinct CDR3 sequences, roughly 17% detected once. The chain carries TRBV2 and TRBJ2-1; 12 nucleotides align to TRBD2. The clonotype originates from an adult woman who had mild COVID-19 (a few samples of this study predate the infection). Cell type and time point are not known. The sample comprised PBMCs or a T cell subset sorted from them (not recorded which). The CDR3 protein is CASGLAGISNEQFF. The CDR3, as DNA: TGTGCCAGCGGACTAGCGGGAATTTCCAATGAGCAGTTCTTC.